The rows below give T cell receptor beta chains drawn from one sample of a study of identical twins. TCRdb recomputed calls from the 5' RACE reads with MiXCR, one row per CDR3 protein. The sample consists of just over 500,000 distinct CDR3 sequences, 20% to 25% of them appearing once. The sample was also linked to a second study, of T cells expressing NK-cell markers.

Sequencing was performed on CD4+ T cells sorted from blood. These receptors were taken from a woman under 30 in good health. The CDR3 runs from the conserved cysteine through the conserved F or W. D genes are given only for firm matches. Size values are once, few and many counts, or a class for expanded clones, and some rows have none.

d_gene: TRBD1
j_gene: TRBJ2-4
v_gene: TRBV6-5
abundance: few
CDR3aa: CASSYNSGTGGNIQYF
CDR3nt: TGTGCCAGCAGTTACAATAGCGGAACAGGGGGAAACATTCAGTACTTC

d_gene: NA
j_gene: TRBJ1-4
v_gene: TRBV5-5
abundance: few
CDR3aa: CASGRAIDEKLFF
CDR3nt: TGTGCCAGTGGAAGGGCCATCGATGAAAAACTGTTTTTT

d_gene: NA
j_gene: TRBJ2-4
v_gene: TRBV4-2
abundance: few
CDR3aa: CASSQDRQKNIQYF
CDR3nt: TGTGCCAGCAGCCAAGATAGACAGAAAAACATTCAGTACTTC

d_gene: TRBD2
j_gene: TRBJ2-7
v_gene: TRBV6-1
abundance: NA
CDR3aa: CASIWGGKPYEQYF
CDR3nt: TGTGCCAGCATCTGGGGAGGGAAACCCTACGAGCAGTACTTC

d_gene: NA
j_gene: TRBJ1-2
v_gene: TRBV29-1
abundance: NA
CDR3aa: CSVALSRTNYGYTF
CDR3nt: TGCAGCGTGGCCCTCTCTAGAACTAACTATGGCTACACCTTC

d_gene: NA
j_gene: TRBJ2-5
v_gene: TRBV20-1
abundance: few
CDR3aa: CSAPAWRFQETQYF
CDR3nt: TGCAGTGCTCCAGCCTGGAGGTTTCAAGAGACCCAGTACTTC

d_gene: TRBD1
j_gene: TRBJ1-2
v_gene: TRBV29-1
abundance: many
CDR3aa: CSLPSADRGGYTF
CDR3nt: TGCAGTCTTCCCTCCGCGGACAGGGGTGGCTACACCTTC

d_gene: NA
j_gene: TRBJ2-7
v_gene: TRBV20-1
abundance: few
CDR3aa: CSARSPPGVDYEQYF
CDR3nt: TGCAGTGCTAGATCCCCTCCGGGAGTAGACTACGAGCAGTACTTC

d_gene: TRBD2
j_gene: TRBJ2-1
v_gene: TRBV20-1
abundance: few
CDR3aa: CSALPLGAGGYNEQFF
CDR3nt: TGCAGTGCTTTACCCCTGGGGGCGGGAGGCTACAATGAGCAGTTCTTC

d_gene: TRBD1
j_gene: TRBJ1-6
v_gene: TRBV6-5
abundance: few
CDR3aa: CASSSRAGQATNSPLHF
CDR3nt: TGTGCCAGCAGTTCCCGCGCCGGACAGGCGACTAATTCACCCCTCCACTTT

d_gene: NA
j_gene: TRBJ2-2
v_gene: TRBV20-1
abundance: few
CDR3aa: CSASRGAQGTGELFF
CDR3nt: TGCAGTGCTAGTCGGGGGGCCCAAGGGACCGGGGAGCTGTTTTTT

d_gene: TRBD1
j_gene: TRBJ1-6
v_gene: TRBV10-2
abundance: NA
CDR3aa: CASSDNRGYTYNSPLHF
CDR3nt: TGCGCCAGCAGTGACAACAGGGGCTACACTTATAATTCACCCCTCCACTTT

d_gene: TRBD1
j_gene: TRBJ1-1
v_gene: TRBV12-3/TRBV12-4
abundance: NA
CDR3aa: CASSFRARTGEAFF
CDR3nt: TGTGCCAGCAGTTTCCGCGCCCGGACAGGGGAAGCTTTCTTT

d_gene: NA
j_gene: TRBJ2-1
v_gene: TRBV7-9
abundance: NA
CDR3aa: CASSFLGQPDEQFF
CDR3nt: TGTGCCAGCAGCTTCCTCGGACAGCCCGATGAGCAGTTCTTC

d_gene: NA
j_gene: TRBJ1-1
v_gene: TRBV6-5
abundance: many
CDR3aa: CASSYSPRNTEAFF
CDR3nt: TGTGCCAGCAGTTACTCTCCCCGCAATACTGAAGCTTTCTTT

d_gene: TRBD2
j_gene: TRBJ2-4
v_gene: TRBV20-1
abundance: NA
CDR3aa: CSVRGTSENIQYF
CDR3nt: TGCAGTGTTCGCGGGACTAGCGAAAACATTCAGTACTTC

d_gene: NA
j_gene: TRBJ2-5
v_gene: TRBV27
abundance: NA
CDR3aa: CASSSPGKQETQYF
CDR3nt: TGTGCCAGCAGTTCCCCCGGGAAACAAGAGACCCAGTACTTC

d_gene: TRBD1
j_gene: TRBJ2-5
v_gene: TRBV12-5
abundance: NA
CDR3aa: CASGWGGQGYQETQYF
CDR3nt: TGTGCTAGTGGTTGGGGGGGACAGGGGTACCAAGAGACCCAGTACTTC

d_gene: NA
j_gene: TRBJ1-2
v_gene: TRBV3-1
abundance: few
CDR3aa: CASQGGGGYTF
CDR3nt: TGTGCCAGCCAGGGAGGGGGAGGCTACACCTTC

d_gene: NA
j_gene: TRBJ2-7
v_gene: TRBV6-5
abundance: few
CDR3aa: CASVLRVGAYEQYF
CDR3nt: TGTGCCAGCGTACTCAGGGTTGGTGCCTACGAGCAGTACTTC

d_gene: NA
j_gene: TRBJ2-5
v_gene: TRBV7-2
abundance: NA
CDR3aa: CASSLGALQETQYF
CDR3nt: TGTGCCAGCAGCTTAGGCGCCCTACAAGAGACCCAGTACTTC

d_gene: NA
j_gene: TRBJ1-4
v_gene: TRBV7-9
abundance: NA
CDR3aa: CASSLLVGEKLFF
CDR3nt: TGTGCCAGCAGCTTGTTGGTAGGGGAAAAACTGTTTTTT

d_gene: TRBD1
j_gene: TRBJ1-2
v_gene: TRBV5-5
abundance: NA
CDR3aa: CASSPGQGRDYGYTF
CDR3nt: TGTGCCAGCAGCCCCGGACAGGGTAGGGACTATGGCTACACCTTC

d_gene: NA
j_gene: TRBJ2-1
v_gene: TRBV5-1
abundance: NA
CDR3aa: CASSDGYNEQFF
CDR3nt: TGCGCCAGCAGCGATGGATACAATGAGCAGTTCTTC

d_gene: TRBD2
j_gene: TRBJ2-1
v_gene: TRBV7-9
abundance: few
CDR3aa: CASSLVPAGVFGEQFF
CDR3nt: TGTGCCAGCAGCTTAGTACCAGCGGGAGTTTTCGGTGAGCAGTTCTTC

d_gene: NA
j_gene: TRBJ2-7
v_gene: TRBV20-1
abundance: few
CDR3aa: CSAREGPSYEQYF
CDR3nt: TGCAGTGCTAGAGAAGGACCTTCCTACGAGCAGTACTTC

d_gene: NA
j_gene: TRBJ2-2
v_gene: TRBV2
abundance: NA
CDR3aa: CASGQENTGELFF
CDR3nt: TGTGCCAGCGGGCAGGAAAACACCGGGGAGCTGTTTTTT

d_gene: TRBD1
j_gene: TRBJ2-1
v_gene: TRBV4-3
abundance: NA
CDR3aa: CASSLDRVTEQFF
CDR3nt: TGCGCCAGCAGCCTAGACAGGGTCACTGAGCAGTTCTTC

d_gene: TRBD1
j_gene: TRBJ2-1
v_gene: TRBV12-3/TRBV12-4
abundance: many
CDR3aa: CASSDFDRGGNNEQFF
CDR3nt: TGTGCCAGCAGTGACTTCGACAGGGGTGGAAACAATGAGCAGTTCTTC

d_gene: TRBD2
j_gene: TRBJ2-1
v_gene: TRBV3-1
abundance: once
CDR3aa: CASSGGTRGYNEQFF
CDR3nt: TGTGCCAGCAGCGGAGGGACTAGAGGCTACAATGAGCAGTTCTTC

d_gene: TRBD2
j_gene: TRBJ2-7
v_gene: TRBV5-6
abundance: few
CDR3aa: CASSFTSGGVHEQYF
CDR3nt: TGTGCCAGCAGCTTTACTAGCGGGGGGGTACACGAGCAGTACTTC

d_gene: NA
j_gene: TRBJ2-2
v_gene: TRBV6-6
abundance: few
CDR3aa: CASSYWGGELFF
CDR3nt: TGTGCCAGCAGTTACTGGGGGGGGGAGCTGTTTTTT

d_gene: NA
j_gene: TRBJ2-7
v_gene: TRBV7-9
abundance: NA
CDR3aa: CASSMSGPEQYF
CDR3nt: TGTGCCAGCAGTATGTCAGGGCCCGAGCAGTACTTC

d_gene: NA
j_gene: TRBJ1-1
v_gene: TRBV5-1
abundance: NA
CDR3aa: CASSLAAATEAFF
CDR3nt: TGCGCCAGCAGCTTGGCGGCGGCCACTGAAGCTTTCTTT

d_gene: NA
j_gene: TRBJ1-1
v_gene: TRBV5-1
abundance: few
CDR3aa: CASRQDTATEAFF
CDR3nt: TGCGCCAGCAGGCAGGACACGGCGACTGAAGCTTTCTTT

d_gene: TRBD1
j_gene: TRBJ1-1
v_gene: TRBV15
abundance: NA
CDR3aa: CATSKETGYTEAFF
CDR3nt: TGTGCCACCAGCAAAGAGACAGGGTACACTGAAGCTTTCTTT

d_gene: NA
j_gene: TRBJ1-5
v_gene: TRBV12-3/TRBV12-4
abundance: few
CDR3aa: CASSLGRVGQPQHF
CDR3nt: TGTGCCAGCAGTTTAGGCAGGGTGGGTCAGCCCCAGCATTTT

d_gene: NA
j_gene: TRBJ1-1
v_gene: TRBV5-6
abundance: once
CDR3aa: CASSLAHVNTEAFF
CDR3nt: TGTGCCAGCAGCTTGGCGCACGTGAACACTGAAGCTTTCTTT

d_gene: NA
j_gene: TRBJ2-1
v_gene: TRBV7-2
abundance: NA
CDR3aa: CASTSRPYNEQFF
CDR3nt: TGTGCCAGCACTTCTCGGCCGTACAATGAGCAGTTCTTC